The source of this T cell receptor (beta chain) is a study of blood T cell repertoires in COVID-19. About the research overall: T cells, B-cell-depleted T cells, or PBMCs provided the cDNA or gDNA that served as material.

The CDR3 contains 14 residues. Trimming stripped 2 bases from V and 4 bases from J, with 11 bases between. In germline, CDR1 is SGHTA, CDR2 FQGNSA. All enrollees were roughly 18 to 89 years old and from roughly 26 US areas. Under the authors' procedure: Estimation of nucleated cell counts relied on the amplification of reference gene primers. The protocol was immunoSEQ multiplex PCR, while the TCRdb copy is restricted to in-frame clones and leaves out a portion. That table gives V, J and clone size, and the DNA gave D and trimming. The top ten clones hold approximately 5% of a sample with about 350,000 clones, about 90% of them seen once.

Material for sequencing was PBMCs or T cells enriched from blood (not recorded which). V is TRBV7-2 and J is TRBJ1-1; no definite D call. The TCR originated in a woman in her thirties who had recovered from COVID-19. The CDR3 nucleotides read TGTGCCAGCAGCTTAATAGGGAGTTTCACTGAAGCTTTCTTT. Translating gives CASSLIGSFTEAFF.